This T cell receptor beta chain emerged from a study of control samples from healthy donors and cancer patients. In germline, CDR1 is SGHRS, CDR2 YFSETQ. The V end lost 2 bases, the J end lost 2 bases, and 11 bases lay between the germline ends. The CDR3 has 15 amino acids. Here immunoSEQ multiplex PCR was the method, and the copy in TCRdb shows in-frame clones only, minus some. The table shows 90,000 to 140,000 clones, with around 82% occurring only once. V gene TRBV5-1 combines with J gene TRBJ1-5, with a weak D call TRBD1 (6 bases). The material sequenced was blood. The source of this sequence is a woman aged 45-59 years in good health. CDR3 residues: CASSFGGRGNQPQHF. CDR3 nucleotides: TGCGCCAGCAGCTTTGGGGGCCGGGGCAATCAGCCCCAGCATTTT.